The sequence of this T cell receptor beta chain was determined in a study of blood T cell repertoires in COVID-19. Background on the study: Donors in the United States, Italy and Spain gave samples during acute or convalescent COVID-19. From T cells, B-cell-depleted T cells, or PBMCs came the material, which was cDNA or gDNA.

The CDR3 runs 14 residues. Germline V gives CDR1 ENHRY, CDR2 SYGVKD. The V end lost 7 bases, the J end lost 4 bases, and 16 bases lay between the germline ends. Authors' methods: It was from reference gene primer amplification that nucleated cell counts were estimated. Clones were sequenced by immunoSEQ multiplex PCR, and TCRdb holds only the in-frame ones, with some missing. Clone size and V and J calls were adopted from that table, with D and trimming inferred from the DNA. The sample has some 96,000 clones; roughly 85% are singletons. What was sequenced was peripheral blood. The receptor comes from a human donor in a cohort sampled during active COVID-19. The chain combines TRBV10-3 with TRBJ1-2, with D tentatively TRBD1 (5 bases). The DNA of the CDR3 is TGTGCCATCACGACCGGGTCGGGGGGCTATGGCTACACCTTC. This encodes CAITTGSGGYGYTF.